This TCR beta chain was identified during a study of CD8 T cells in ankylosing spondylitis. Study-wide findings and caveats: Reported data indicate significant enrichment of disease-linked clones within matched ankylosing spondylitis synovial fluid. Characteristic, it appeared, of ankylosing spondylitis blood was a TCR beta motif of several highly homologous variants.

This clonotype has only a few counts. The antigen is unknown. Deletions cut 1 base from V and 4 bases from J, with 11 bases between. Germline CDR1 and CDR2: SGHRS and YFSETQ. This CDR3 is 14 amino acids long. Using its own MiXCR run on the 5' RACE reads, TCRdb lists one record per CDR3 protein. The sample carries approximately 440,000 distinct CDR3 sequences, 17% recorded once. V gene TRBV5-1 combines with J gene TRBJ1-1, with no clear D. Material for sequencing was blood, either unsorted or a sorted T cell fraction (not recorded which). The sequence was obtained from a male donor with ankylosing spondylitis. This CDR3 reads CASSLWGTSTEAFF. CDR3 sequence (DNA): TGCGCCAGCAGCTTGTGGGGAACTAGCACTGAAGCTTTCTTT.